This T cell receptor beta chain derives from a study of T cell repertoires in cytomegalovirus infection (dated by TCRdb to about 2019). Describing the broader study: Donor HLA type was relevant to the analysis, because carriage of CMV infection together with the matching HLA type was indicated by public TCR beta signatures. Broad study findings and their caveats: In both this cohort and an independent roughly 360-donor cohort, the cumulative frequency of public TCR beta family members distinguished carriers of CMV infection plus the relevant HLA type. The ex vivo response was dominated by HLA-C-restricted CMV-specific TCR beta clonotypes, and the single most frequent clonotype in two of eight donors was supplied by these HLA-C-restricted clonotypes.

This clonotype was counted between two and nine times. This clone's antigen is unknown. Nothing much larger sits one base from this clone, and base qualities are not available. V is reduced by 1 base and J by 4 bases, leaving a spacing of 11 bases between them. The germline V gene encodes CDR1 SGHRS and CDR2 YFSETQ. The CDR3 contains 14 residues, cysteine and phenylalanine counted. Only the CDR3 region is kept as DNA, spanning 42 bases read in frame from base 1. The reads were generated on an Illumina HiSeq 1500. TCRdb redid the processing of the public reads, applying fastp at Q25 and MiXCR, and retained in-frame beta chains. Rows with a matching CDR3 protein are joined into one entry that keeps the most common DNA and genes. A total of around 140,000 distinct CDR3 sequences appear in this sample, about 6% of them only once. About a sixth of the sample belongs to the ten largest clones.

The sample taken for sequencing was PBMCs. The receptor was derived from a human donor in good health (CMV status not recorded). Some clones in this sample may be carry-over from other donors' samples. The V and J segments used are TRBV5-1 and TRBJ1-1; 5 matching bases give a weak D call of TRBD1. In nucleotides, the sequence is TGCGCCAGCAGCTTGCCGGGGCAAGTCACTGAAGCTTTCTTT. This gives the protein CASSLPGQVTEAFF.